The rows below give T cell receptor beta chains drawn from one sample of a study of blood T cells in healthy people across ages. TCRdb independently ran MiXCR on the 5' RACE reads; one entry per CDR3 protein. The table records around 400,000 distinct CDR3 sequences, about 49% of them present only once. What was sequenced was blood. The receptors were gathered from a man in his fifties or sixties in good health. CDR3s include the opening cysteine and the closing phenylalanine or tryptophan. The D gene is left open where the match is weak. Some rows mark clone size as missing; the rest say once, few, many or name a class of expanded clone.

NA	TRBV6-6	TRBJ2-7	NA	TGTGCCAGCGGTCACGGCTACGAGCAGTACTTC	CASGHGYEQYF
few	TRBV6-2/TRBV6-3	TRBJ2-5	NA	TGTGCCAGCAGTTTCTCAACGCTCGTTACAGAGACCCAGTACTTC	CASSFSTLVTETQYF
NA	TRBV2	TRBJ2-4	TRBD2	TGTGCCAGCAGTGAGAGAAGCGGGACGGGATTGAACATTCAGTACTTC	CASSERSGTGLNIQYF
NA	TRBV7-2	TRBJ1-4	TRBD1	TGTGCCAGCAGCTGGTTCGGGACAGGGGAAGGGGTGGAAGAAAAACTGTTTTTT	CASSWFGTGEGVEEKLFF
NA	TRBV20-1	TRBJ2-7	NA	TGCAGTGCACCGATGGTCTACGAGCAGTACTTC	CSAPMVYEQYF
NA	TRBV12-3/TRBV12-4	TRBJ2-7	TRBD2	TGTGCCAGCAGCCACGGGGGGGCCACCCACGAGCAGTACTTC	CASSHGGATHEQYF
NA	TRBV4-2	TRBJ1-5	TRBD1	TGTGCCAGCAGCCTTTCGACAGGGGGTGGGAATCAGCCCCAGCATTTT	CASSLSTGGGNQPQHF
NA	TRBV7-8	TRBJ1-2	TRBD1	TGTGCCAGCAGCTTACGGCGGACAGGGGGAGATAACTATGGCTACACCTTC	CASSLRRTGGDNYGYTF
NA	TRBV4-2	TRBJ2-1	TRBD2	TGTGCCAGCAGCCAAAGGACTAGCGGACTACATGAGCAGTTCTTC	CASSQRTSGLHEQFF
NA	TRBV9	TRBJ2-7	NA	TGTGCCAGCAGCGTAGACCCGGTTAGCTACGAGCAGTACTTC	CASSVDPVSYEQYF
once	TRBV15	TRBJ2-5	TRBD1	TGTGCCACCAAGTCCGGGACAGGTCAAGAGACCCAGTACTTC	CATKSGTGQETQYF
NA	TRBV11-2	TRBJ2-5	NA	TGTGCCAGCAGCTTAGCGGCCGGAGACAAGGAGACCCAGTACTTC	CASSLAAGDKETQYF
many	TRBV7-2	TRBJ2-1	TRBD2	TGTGCCAGCAGCCCCTGGACTAGCGGTAATGAGCAGTTCTTC	CASSPWTSGNEQFF
many	TRBV14	TRBJ2-1	TRBD2	TGTGCCAGCAGCCTCTCGGGACTAGCCAATGAAGATGAGCAGTTCTTC	CASSLSGLANEDEQFF
few	TRBV28	TRBJ2-1	NA	TGTGCCAGCGGATCCGGCCGCAATGAGCAGTTCTTC	CASGSGRNEQFF
NA	TRBV27	TRBJ2-7	NA	TGTGCCAGCAGTTCACAACTCCGGGGGAGAGGTCCCTACGAGCAGTACTTC	CASSSQLRGRGPYEQYF
few	TRBV18	TRBJ2-6	TRBD2	TGTGCCAGCTCACAGGGTTCTAGCGGGAATCCTGGGGCCAACGTCCTGACTTTC	CASSQGSSGNPGANVLTF
NA	TRBV20-1	TRBJ1-5	TRBD1	TGCAGTGCGTTGAACCGGGACAGGAGTTATAGCAATCAGCCCCAGCATTTT	CSALNRDRSYSNQPQHF
NA	TRBV20-1	TRBJ2-5	TRBD2	TGCAGCGCCTTTCTAGCGGGGGGGCGGATTTGGGTCGGGGAGACCCAGTACTTC	CSAFLAGGRIWVGETQYF
NA	TRBV29-1	TRBJ2-4	NA	TGCAGCGTTGAAATGGGTCAGGTTAAAAACATTCAGTACTTC	CSVEMGQVKNIQYF
once	TRBV11-1	TRBJ2-5	TRBD2	TGTGCCAGCAGCAAACTAGCGGGCGGGGAGACCCAGTACTTC	CASSKLAGGETQYF
many	TRBV20-1	TRBJ2-5	NA	TGCAGTGCTAGGCCCCCGGAGTACCAAGAGACCCAGTACTTC	CSARPPEYQETQYF
NA	TRBV20-1	TRBJ2-5	NA	TGCAGTGCTCCCTACAGGAATAAAGAGACCCAGTACTTC	CSAPYRNKETQYF
NA	TRBV14	TRBJ2-7	TRBD2	TGTGCCAGCAGCCCGGGACTAGCGGTTACCGAGCAGTACTTC	CASSPGLAVTEQYF
once	TRBV29-1	TRBJ1-2	NA	TGCAGCGTCCAACAGGGAACTTACACCTTC	CSVQQGTYTF
many	TRBV29-1	TRBJ2-3	TRBD1	TGCAGCGTTGGTGGGACAGGGTCTAGCACAGATACGCAGTATTTT	CSVGGTGSSTDTQYF
few	TRBV28	TRBJ2-7	TRBD2	TGTGCCAGCAGTTTAGGGCGAGCGGGAGGATCGTACGAGCAGTACTTC	CASSLGRAGGSYEQYF
many	TRBV6-5	TRBJ2-7	NA	TGTGCCAGCAGTTACCAAATCTACGAGCAGTACTTC	CASSYQIYEQYF
few	TRBV7-3	TRBJ2-3	NA	TGTGCCAGCAGCCCAAGCCGGAGCACAGATACGCAGTATTTT	CASSPSRSTDTQYF
few	TRBV27	TRBJ1-1	TRBD1	TGTGCCAGCAGTTTTAGGGACAGGGGTATTTTGAGGGGCACTGAAGCTTTCTTT	CASSFRDRGILRGTEAFF
few	TRBV6-2/TRBV6-3	TRBJ2-1	NA	TGTGCCAGCAGTTACGAGGGGGATGAGCAGTTCTTC	CASSYEGDEQFF
NA	TRBV12-3/TRBV12-4	TRBJ2-5	NA	TGTGCCAGCAGTCTAGTTGGGGGGCTTAATGAGCAGTACTTC	CASSLVGGLNEQYF
NA	TRBV6-1	TRBJ2-5	NA	TGTGCCAGCAGTGGGGGAACCACCCAGTACTTC	CASSGGTTQYF
NA	TRBV12-3/TRBV12-4	TRBJ2-3	TRBD2	TGTGCCAGCAGTGTCGCGGGGGGGCGAGATACGCAGTATTTT	CASSVAGGRDTQYF
NA	TRBV6-2/TRBV6-3	TRBJ1-5	NA	TGTGCCAGCAGTTACGGGCGGGTTTCAAATCAGCCCCAGCATTTT	CASSYGRVSNQPQHF
NA	TRBV20-1	TRBJ2-7	NA	TGCAGTGCTGACAGTGTCCTCTACGAGCAGTACTTC	CSADSVLYEQYF
NA	TRBV7-6	TRBJ1-2	TRBD1	TGTGCCAGCAGCTTAGGTCGCGCAGGGGGTACATATGGCTACACCTTC	CASSLGRAGGTYGYTF
many	TRBV28	TRBJ1-2	TRBD1	TGTGCCAGCATCCCATTTCGGGACAGGGGTGGTGGCTACACCTTC	CASIPFRDRGGGYTF
many	TRBV18	TRBJ2-7	NA	TGTGCTAGCAGCCCGGACAGAGCTTCCTACGAGCAGTACTTC	CASSPDRASYEQYF
few	TRBV7-2	TRBJ2-7	NA	TGTGCCAGCAGCCCCCGGGGTACCCAGGCGCAGCAGTACTTC	CASSPRGTQAQQYF
NA	TRBV6-5	TRBJ2-6	NA	TGTGCCAGCGGCCATCAGAGGAGCTCTGGGGCCAACGTCCTGACTTTC	CASGHQRSSGANVLTF
NA	TRBV6-5	TRBJ2-6	NA	TGTGCCGGCAGTTACGAGGGGTCCCAAGCCAACGTCCTGACTTTC	CAGSYEGSQANVLTF
NA	TRBV14	TRBJ2-3	NA	TGTGCCAGCAGCCCTTTACTCGGGGTCAGCGTCACCACAGATACGCAGTATTTT	CASSPLLGVSVTTDTQYF
NA	TRBV7-8	TRBJ2-7	TRBD1	TGTGCCAGCAGCTTAGCCACCGGGACAGGGCTATACGAGCAGTACTTC	CASSLATGTGLYEQYF
NA	TRBV25-1	TRBJ1-2	TRBD1	TGTGCCAGCAGTGGCGACAGGGGCTATGGCTACACCTTC	CASSGDRGYGYTF
NA	TRBV9	TRBJ2-1	TRBD1	TGTGCCAGCAGTCGCGCGTTGGGACAGGGAGGGAATGAGCAGTTCTTC	CASSRALGQGGNEQFF
few	TRBV29-1	TRBJ2-5	NA	TGCAGCCTCCGGGCTGAAGGGCGGCAGTACTTC	CSLRAEGRQYF
many	TRBV4-3	TRBJ2-7	TRBD2	TGCGCCAGCAGCCAACTCATCCGGGGGGGGTACGAGCAGTACTTC	CASSQLIRGGYEQYF
NA	TRBV14	TRBJ2-7	NA	TGTGCCAGCGGCCACGCTTACGAGCAGTACTTC	CASGHAYEQYF
many	TRBV2	TRBJ2-3	TRBD2	TGTGCCAGCAGCCCTAGCGGGGGGGCTTTCGATACGCAGTATTTT	CASSPSGGAFDTQYF
few	TRBV20-1	TRBJ2-1	NA	TGCAGTGCTAGGGTTTGGGGAGATGAGCAGTTCTTC	CSARVWGDEQFF
NA	TRBV29-1	TRBJ2-5	TRBD2	TGCAGCGTGACCGCGGGGGGGCTCGTAAAAGAGACCCAGTACTTC	CSVTAGGLVKETQYF
NA	TRBV24-1	TRBJ1-5	NA	TGTGCCACCAGTGATTTCATCGGGGAGGCCAATCAGCCCCAGCATTTT	CATSDFIGEANQPQHF